This T cell receptor beta chain was sequenced in a study of identical twins. Findings and caveats of the study: Models underestimated out-of-frame TCR alpha sharing in monozygotic twins. The abundant beta clonotypes from cord blood had fewer insertions, and memory repertoires had none of this.

For this clonotype: The antigen is undetermined.

Per germline, CDR1 SGDLS and CDR2 YYNGEE. This CDR3 is built from 15 residues. Trimming left V 0 bases short and J 9 bases short, with 13 bases between. TCRdb ran MiXCR on the 5' RACE reads and lists one entry per CDR3 protein. The sample holds about 450,000 distinct CDR3 sequences, less than 20% seen once. V and J are TRBV9 and TRBJ1-6, with a possible D match to TRBD1 (5 bases). The clonotype originates from a man over 45 in good health. The source material was naive T cells sorted from blood. The CDR3 DNA follows: TGTGCCAGCAGCGTAGATGACAGAGGTTTTTCACCCCTCCACTTT. Translated, it gives CASSVDDRGFSPLHF. Full variable domain (missing parts from reference TRBV9 and TRBJ1-6): DSGVTQTPKHLITATGQRVTLRCSPRSGDLSVYWYQQSLDQGLQFLIQYYNGEERAKGNILERFSAQQFPDLHSELNLSSLELGDSALYFCASSVDDRGFSPLHFGNGTRLTVT.